This T cell receptor beta chain was observed in a study of T cells after yellow fever vaccination. Notes on the study in general: Some clonotypes were seen in both the CD4 and the CD8 compartments. These made up a small share and likely arose from convergent recombination.

Comments on this clonotype: Its antigen is undetermined.

The V gene lost 5 bases and the J gene lost 0 bases, with 16 bases spanning the gap. CDR3 size: 15 residues. Germline lookup yields CDR1 DFQATT and CDR2 SNEGSKA (reference sequence). TCR cDNA was made by 5'RACE template switching, adding a universal primer site and UMIs. TCRdb reanalysed the 5' RACE reads using MiXCR and keeps one entry per CDR3 protein. The table records 450,000 to 550,000 distinct CDR3 sequences, approximately 21% of them present only once. Sequencing used PBMCs, obtained 15 days after the yellow fever booster vaccination. The chain recombines TRBV20-1 with TRBJ1-1; D is undetermined. This clonotype was obtained from a man in his thirties or forties who received the YFV17D yellow fever vaccine. CDR3 DNA sequence: TGCAGTGCTCAAAACTCACTCCAGGTGAACACTGAAGCTTTCTTT. Protein: CSAQNSLQVNTEAFF.